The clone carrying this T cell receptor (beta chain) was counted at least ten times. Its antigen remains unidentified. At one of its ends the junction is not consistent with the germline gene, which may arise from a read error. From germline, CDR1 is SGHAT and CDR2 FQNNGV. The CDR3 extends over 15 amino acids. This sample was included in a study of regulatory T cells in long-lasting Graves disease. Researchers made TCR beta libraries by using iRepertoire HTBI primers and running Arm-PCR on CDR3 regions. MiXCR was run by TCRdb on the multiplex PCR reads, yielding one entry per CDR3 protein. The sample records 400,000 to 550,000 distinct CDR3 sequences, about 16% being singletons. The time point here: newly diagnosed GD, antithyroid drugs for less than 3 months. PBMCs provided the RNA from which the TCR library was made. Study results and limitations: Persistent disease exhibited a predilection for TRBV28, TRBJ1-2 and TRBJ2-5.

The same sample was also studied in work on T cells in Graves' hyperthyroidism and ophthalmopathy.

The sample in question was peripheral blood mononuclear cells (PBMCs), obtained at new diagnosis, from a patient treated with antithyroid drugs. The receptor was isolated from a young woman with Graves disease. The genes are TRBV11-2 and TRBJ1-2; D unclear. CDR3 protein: CASSLVTDMRYGYTF. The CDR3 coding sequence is TGTGCCAGCAGCTTAGTCACGGATATGAGATATGGGTACACCTTC.